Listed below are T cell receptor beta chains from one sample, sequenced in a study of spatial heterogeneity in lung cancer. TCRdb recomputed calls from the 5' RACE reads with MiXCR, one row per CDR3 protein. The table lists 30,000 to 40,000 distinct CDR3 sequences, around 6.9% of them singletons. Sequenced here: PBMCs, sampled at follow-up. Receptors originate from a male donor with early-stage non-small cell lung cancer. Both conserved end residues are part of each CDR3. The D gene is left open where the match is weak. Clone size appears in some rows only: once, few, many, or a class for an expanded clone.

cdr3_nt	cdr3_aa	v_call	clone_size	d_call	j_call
TGTGCTAGTGGTTCGTCACCCGCGCTCGGCTACACCTTC	CASGSSPALGYTF	TRBV12-5	many	-	TRBJ1-2
TGTGCCAGCAGCTTGGGACTAGCGGGGGGCTCCGTCCGGTTC	CASSLGLAGGSVRF	TRBV11-2	many	TRBD2	TRBJ2-5
TGTGCAAGCAGTCGGCACAGGGATGATTCACCCCTCCACTTT	CASSRHRDDSPLHF	TRBV6-5	many	-	TRBJ1-6
TGTGCCAGCAGCGGAGTCAGGACAGGGCCACACTACTATGGCTACACCTTC	CASSGVRTGPHYYGYTF	TRBV9	many	TRBD1	TRBJ1-2
TGTGCCAGCAGCTTAGGCGGAGACGGAAAGACCCAGTACTTC	CASSLGGDGKTQYF	TRBV7-3	many	-	TRBJ2-5
TGTGCCAGCAGCGGTCCCGGGACTTCTACTACTTACCTCTCCTACAATGAGCAGTTCTTC	CASSGPGTSTTYLSYNEQFF	TRBV2	many	-	TRBJ2-1
TGTGCCAGCAGCGTAGGAGGTTCGGCCTACGAGCAGTACTTC	CASSVGGSAYEQYF	TRBV9	-	-	TRBJ2-7
TGTGCCAGCAGTTTATCCGGGATTTCTTCCGAGCAGTACTTC	CASSLSGISSEQYF	TRBV27	many	-	TRBJ2-7
TGTGCCAGCAGTTACTCGTGGACAGGGTACGAGCAGTACTTC	CASSYSWTGYEQYF	TRBV6-5	many	TRBD1	TRBJ2-7
TGTGCCAGCAGTTACTCGAGGGTAGGGGAGGCAAACTATGGCTACACCTTC	CASSYSRVGEANYGYTF	TRBV6-6	many	-	TRBJ1-2
TGTGCCAGCAGTATACGGACAGGGGGCTCTGAGCAGTTCTTC	CASSIRTGGSEQFF	TRBV6-5	few	TRBD1	TRBJ2-1
TGTGCCAGCAGCTTAGATCTCGGACAGGGCCCGTACAATGAGCAGTTCTTC	CASSLDLGQGPYNEQFF	TRBV11-3	many	TRBD1	TRBJ2-1
TGCGCCAGCAGCCAAGAACAGCGCGGGGAGCTGTTTTTT	CASSQEQRGELFF	TRBV4-1	many	-	TRBJ2-2